The 27 T cell receptor beta chains below come from one sample, sequenced in a study of T cell responses to AZD1222 COVID-19 vaccine. Produced via immunoSEQ multiplex PCR; TCRdb's table is partial and in-frame only. The sample includes about 120,000 clones, about 88% seen only once; the top ten take over 2.5%. The sequencing used peripheral blood, collected 28 days after the second AZD1222 dose. Every receptor here comes from an adult who received the AZD1222 COVID-19 vaccine.

This chain links TRBV7-6 with TRBJ2-3, with unresolved D. Germline CDR1 and CDR2: SGHVS and FNYEAQ. The CDR3 extends over 12 amino acids. The V and J ends lost 4 bases and 6 bases respectively, with 8 bases between them. The CDR3 sequence: CASSYLGDTQYF. CDR3 nucleotide sequence: TGTGCCAGCAGCTACCTCGGGGATACGCAGTATTTT.

A single count supports this clone. The V and J genes are TRBV4-3 and TRBJ1-6, with TRBD1 matching 11 bases. After removal of 1 base from V and 8 bases from J, the junction contained 16 bases not matched to a gene. In germline, CDR1 is LGHNA, CDR2 YSLEER. The CDR3 spans 20 residues. The CDR3 DNA reads TGCGCCAGCAGCCAAGTGTATAGGACAGGGGGCGGGTGGCTGGATTCACCCCTCCACTTT. It specifies CASSQVYRTGGGWLDSPLHF.

This CDR3 reads CASSSSDSRRVSNQPQHF. In DNA form, the CDR3 reads TGTGCCAGCAGTTCCTCGGACAGTCGCCGGGTTAGCAATCAGCCCCAGCATTTT. The chain joins TRBV27 to TRBJ1-5, with D perhaps TRBD1 (6 bases). The CDR3 runs to 18 residues. The V gene's germline CDR1 is MNHEY and CDR2 SMNVEV (reference sequence). V dropped 4 bases and J dropped 0 bases, with 19 bases sitting between them.

The chain couples TRBV30 to TRBJ1-2; D is ambiguous. CDR3 length: 13 residues. V was clipped by 3 bases and J by 7 bases, with 15 bases between them. Germline loops: CDR1 GTSNPN, CDR2 SVGIG (reference sequence). CDR3 sequence: CAWSARLSSGYTF. The CDR3 DNA is TGTGCCTGGAGCGCACGGTTGTCTAGTGGCTACACCTTC.

In this sample, this clone turned up once. V gene TRBV10-3 combines with J gene TRBJ1-2, with a weak D call TRBD1 (5 bases). Germline V lookup: CDR1 ENHRY, CDR2 SYGVKD. The CDR3 is 15 amino acids. The ends were cut back, 6 bases at V and 1 base at J, with 15 bases in the middle. The CDR3 sequence: CAISRVWDGNYGYTF. The DNA for the CDR3 is TGTGCCATCAGCCGAGTCTGGGACGGTAACTATGGCTACACCTTC.

The gene calls are TRBV6-5 and TRBJ1-6; D is possibly TRBD1 (5 bases). This CDR3 has 13 residues. V shed 2 bases and J shed 11 bases, with 10 bases lying between them. Germline CDR1 MNHEY, CDR2 SVGAGI. CDR3 bases: TGTGCCAGCAGTTACAAAGGGGAGGCACCCCTCCACTTT. Translated, it gives CASSYKGEAPLHF.

There are a few counts of this clone. The J gene is TRBJ1-3, the V gene TRBV11-3; D remains unclear. CDR3 size: 14 residues. V dropped 1 base and J dropped 1 base, with 5 bases sitting between them. Germline CDR1 is SGHNT and CDR2 is YENEEA. The CDR3 DNA follows: TGTGCCAGCAGCTTAGTGGCGTCTGGAAACACCATATATTTT. Translated, it gives CASSLVASGNTIYF.

This rearrangement joins TRBV4-1 to TRBJ2-3; 7 bases map to TRBD2. This CDR3 has 14 residues. V was pared by 4 bases and J by 10 bases, with 11 bases of the junction left unmatched. In germline, CDR1 is MGHRA, CDR2 YSYEKL. CDR3: CASSPISGENAQYF. CDR3 bases: TGCGCCAGCAGCCCGATCAGCGGGGAGAATGCGCAGTATTTT.

For the CDR3, the DNA is TGCAGCGTTGAAGGGACCCGGGGTAGCACAGATACGCAGTATTTT. Translated: CSVEGTRGSTDTQYF. V and J are TRBV29-1 and TRBJ2-3; possibly TRBD2 for D (5 bases). V gave up 1 base and J gave up 0 bases, with 11 bases separating them. The CDR3 covers 15 residues. Germline CDR1 reads SQVTM; CDR2 reads ANQGSEA.

V is TRBV7-9 and J is TRBJ1-1, with D maybe TRBD1 (6 bases). Trimming removed 1 base at V and 3 bases at J, with 12 bases between. This CDR3 has 15 amino acids. Germline loops: CDR1 SEHNR, CDR2 FQNEAQ (reference sequence). The CDR3 sequence is CASSLVTGRDTEAFF. Written as DNA, the CDR3 is TGTGCCAGCAGCTTAGTTACAGGGAGGGACACTGAAGCTTTCTTT.

The V gene is TRBV10-3, the J gene TRBJ2-3, with a weak D call TRBD2 (5 bases). The CDR3 length is 14 residues. CDR1 is ENHRY and CDR2 is SYGVKD in the germline V gene. Trimming removed 3 bases at V and 0 bases at J, with 7 bases between. The CDR3 nucleotides read TGTGCCATCAGTGATCCGGGGAGCACAGATACGCAGTATTTT. Its protein is CAISDPGSTDTQYF.

This clone was observed a handful of times. This chain uses TRBV2 with TRBJ1-5; no clear D. The V gene lost 2 bases and the J gene lost 7 bases, with 12 bases spanning the gap. CDR1 and CDR2 (germline): SNHLY, FYNNEI. The CDR3 runs to 14 residues. The CDR3 region has the DNA TGTGCCAGCAGTGAAACGGGAAGAGGACAGCCCCAGCATTTT. It yields the protein CASSETGRGQPQHF.

This clone appeared once. V usage is TRBV4-3 and J usage is TRBJ1-4, with TRBD1 matching over 8 bases. This CDR3 contains 17 residues. Per the germline V gene, CDR1 is LGHNA and CDR2 is YSLEER. The ends lost 0 bases at V and 8 bases at J; junction bases unmatched: 11. The CDR3 region is CASSQELPGQEREKLFF. CDR3 DNA: TGCGCCAGCAGCCAAGAGCTTCCGGGACAGGAGAGGGAAAAACTGTTTTTT.

The chain recombines TRBV3-1 (or the pseudogene TRBV3-2) with TRBJ2-7; D gene unclear. The germline V gene encodes CDR1 LGHDT and CDR2 YNNKEL (reference sequence). V lost 3 bases to trimming and J lost 4 bases, with 13 bases between them. The CDR3 extends over 14 amino acids. CDR3 DNA: TGTGCCAGCAGCCATGACGTCTTTCGTTACGAGCAGTACTTC. Its protein product is CASSHDVFRYEQYF.

This chain uses TRBV18 with TRBJ1-2; 7 bases match TRBD1. This CDR3 comprises 15 residues. Per the germline V gene, CDR1 is KGHSH and CDR2 is LQKENI. V was clipped by 4 bases and J by 4 bases; unmatched bases: 9. CDR3 DNA sequence: TGTGCCAGCTCACAAGCAAAGACAGGGACCTATGGCTACACCTTC. This encodes CASSQAKTGTYGYTF.

This chain connects TRBV14 to TRBJ1-2; a weak D match, TRBD1 (5 bases). This CDR3 is built from 13 residues. Trimming removed 5 bases from V and 6 bases from J, with 13 bases in between. The germline CDR1 and CDR2 sequences are SGHDN and FVKESK. CDR3 amino acids: CASSRQFSDGYTF. CDR3 DNA sequence: TGTGCCAGCAGCAGACAGTTTTCTGATGGCTACACCTTC.

This sequence joins TRBV10-3 and TRBJ1-1, with D tentatively TRBD1 (6 bases). V lost 6 bases and J lost 2, with 10 bases in between. The CDR3 contains 13 residues. Germline CDR1 reads ENHRY; CDR2 reads SYGVKD. The CDR3 bases are TGTGCCATCAGGGACAGCCAAAACACTGAAGCTTTCTTT. This sequence encodes CAIRDSQNTEAFF.

This chain links TRBV5-4 with TRBJ2-5; 7 bases agree with TRBD1. The CDR3 is 14 residues long. Germline assignment: CDR1 SGHNT and CDR2 YYREEE (reference sequence). Trimming cost V 3 bases and J 4 bases; bases outside gene matches: 6. CDR3 DNA: TGTGCCAGCAGCTATAAGACAGGGAGAGAGACCCAGTACTTC. Translated: CASSYKTGRETQYF. Complete variable domain (other parts from reference TRBV5-4 and TRBJ2-5): ETGVTQSPTHLIKTRGQQVTLRCSSQSGHNTVSWYQQALGQGPQFIFQYYREEENGRGNFPPRFSGLQFPNYSSELNVNALELDDSALYLCASSYKTGRETQYFGPGTRLLVL.

The rearrangement links TRBV12-5 to TRBJ2-1; 16 bases fit TRBD2. Germline CDR1 reads LGHNT; CDR2 reads FRNRAP. The trim removed 1 base at V and 7 bases at J, leaving 4 bases unmatched. The CDR3 loop spans 17 amino acids. The CDR3 nucleotides read TGTGCTAGTGGTTTGGCTCCGGGACTAGCGGGGGGGAATGAGCAGTTCTTC. It is translated as CASGLAPGLAGGNEQFF.

The chain links TRBV7-2 to TRBJ2-7; a weak D match, TRBD2 (6 bases). There are 14 residues in the CDR3. Per the germline V gene, CDR1 is SGHTA and CDR2 is FQGNSA. Deletions cut 3 bases from V and 1 base from J, with 10 bases between. For the CDR3, the DNA is TGTGCCAGCAGCTTGAGGGACTTATCCTACGAGCAGTACTTC. Encoded protein: CASSLRDLSYEQYF. Together with reference TRBV7-2 and TRBJ2-7, the CDR3 gives the full variable domain: GAGVSQSPSNKVTEKGKDVELRCDPISGHTALYWYRQSLGQGLEFLIYFQGNSAPDKSGLPSDRFSAERTGGSVSTLTIQRTQQEDSAVYLCASSLRDLSYEQYFGPGTRLTVT.

This chain uses TRBV9 with TRBJ1-3; D gene uncertain. The CDR3 length is 13 residues. The germline V and J ends were trimmed by 0 bases and 15 bases, with 16 bases remaining between them. Germline loops: CDR1 SGDLS, CDR2 YYNGEE. Here the CDR3 DNA reads TGTGCCAGCAGCGTAGCTGGCCAGGCGTCCCCATATTTT. Its translation: CASSVAGQASPYF.

This clone was observed once. The rearrangement uses TRBV4-1 and TRBJ1-3; 7 nucleotides line up with TRBD1. This CDR3 region has 16 residues. V dropped 1 base and J dropped 0; count of bases not matched to a gene: 3. CDR1 MGHRA and CDR2 YSYEKL come from the germline V gene. In nucleotides, the CDR3 is TGCGCCAGCAGCCAAGTGACAGGGTTCTCTGGAAACACCATATATTTT. Translated: CASSQVTGFSGNTIYF.

The chain employs TRBV6-5 and TRBJ1-6, with 11 nucleotides matching TRBD1. CDR1 is MNHEY and CDR2 is SVGAGI in the germline V gene. Germline trimming cut 2 bases from V and 10 bases from J; bases unmatched to any gene: 4. The CDR3 has 15 residues. This CDR3 is CASSYGQGAGSPLHF. The CDR3 nucleotides are TGTGCCAGCAGTTACGGACAGGGGGCAGGATCACCCCTCCACTTT.

This chain connects TRBV2 to TRBJ1-5, with D tentatively TRBD1 (5 bases). From germline, CDR1 is SNHLY and CDR2 FYNNEI. V lost 3 bases, J lost 4 bases, and 10 bases lay in between. This CDR3 spans 14 amino acids. The CDR3 DNA sequence: TGTGCCAGCAGTGACGGGGGTGCAAATCAGCCCCAGCATTTT. Translation: CASSDGGANQPQHF.

Notes on this clone: The junction does not match germline at one end; this may be a read error. The chain is built from TRBV7-7 and TRBJ2-7; D remains unclear. CDR3 length: 15 amino acids. Germline V CDR1 and CDR2: SSHAT, FNYEAQ (reference sequence). CDR3: CASSLGGDSSYEQYF. The CDR3 bases are TGTGCTAGCAGCTTAGGTGGGGATAGCTCCTACGAGCAGTACTTC.

The V call is TRBV11-3, the J call TRBJ2-1; 11 bases fit TRBD2. Per the germline V gene, CDR1 is SGHNT and CDR2 is YENEEA. Trimming took 1 base from V and 9 from J; bases not matched to a gene: 5. The CDR3 sequence is 15 residues long. This chain's CDR3 is CASSLGLAGQGEQFF. CDR3 sequence (DNA): TGTGCCAGCAGCTTAGGACTAGCGGGGCAGGGTGAGCAGTTCTTC.

The chain is built from TRBV6-5 and TRBJ2-1; 11 bases agree with TRBD2. The CDR3 is 14 amino acids. CDR1 and CDR2 from the germline V gene are MNHEY and SVGAGI. Trimming removed 5 bases from V and 7 bases from J; junction bases left unmatched: 4. This chain's CDR3 is CASSTGTSGNEQFF. The DNA of the CDR3 is TGTGCCAGCAGTACTGGGACTAGCGGTAATGAGCAGTTCTTC.